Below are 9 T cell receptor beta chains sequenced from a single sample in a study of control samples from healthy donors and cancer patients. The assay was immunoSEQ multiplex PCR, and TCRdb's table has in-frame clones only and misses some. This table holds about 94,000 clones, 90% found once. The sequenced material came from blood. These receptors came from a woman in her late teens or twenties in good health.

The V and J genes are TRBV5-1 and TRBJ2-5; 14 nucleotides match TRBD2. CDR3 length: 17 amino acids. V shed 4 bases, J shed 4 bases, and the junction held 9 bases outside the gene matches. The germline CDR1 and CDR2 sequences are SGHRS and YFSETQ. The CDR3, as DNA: TGCGCCAGCAGCGCGGGACTAGCGGGGGCAGAGAGAGAGACCCAGTACTTC. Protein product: CASSAGLAGAERETQYF.

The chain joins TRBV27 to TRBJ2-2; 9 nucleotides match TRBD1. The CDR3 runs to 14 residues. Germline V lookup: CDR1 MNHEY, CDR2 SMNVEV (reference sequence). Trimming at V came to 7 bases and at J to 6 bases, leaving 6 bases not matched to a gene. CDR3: CASKQGALAGELFF. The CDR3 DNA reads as TGTGCCAGCAAACAGGGGGCGCTCGCCGGGGAGCTGTTTTTT.

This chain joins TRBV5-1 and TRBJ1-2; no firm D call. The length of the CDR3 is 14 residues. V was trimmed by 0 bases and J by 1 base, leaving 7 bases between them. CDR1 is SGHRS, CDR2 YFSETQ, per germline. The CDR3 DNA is TGCGCCAGCAGCTTGGTGGCGGGTAACTATGGCTACACCTTC. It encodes CASSLVAGNYGYTF.

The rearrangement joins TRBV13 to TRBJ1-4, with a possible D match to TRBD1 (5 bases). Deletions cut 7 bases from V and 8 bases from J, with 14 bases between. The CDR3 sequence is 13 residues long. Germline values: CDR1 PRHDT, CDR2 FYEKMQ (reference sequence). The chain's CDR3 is CASKEGAGEKLFF. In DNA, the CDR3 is TGTGCCAGCAAGGAAGGGGCAGGAGAAAAACTGTTTTTT.

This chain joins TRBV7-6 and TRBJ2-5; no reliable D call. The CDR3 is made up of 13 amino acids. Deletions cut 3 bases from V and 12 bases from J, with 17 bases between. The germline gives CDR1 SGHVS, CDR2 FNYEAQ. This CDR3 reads CASSFSYLGEKYF. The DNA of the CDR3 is TGTGCCAGCAGCTTCTCCTACCTTGGGGAAAAGTACTTC.

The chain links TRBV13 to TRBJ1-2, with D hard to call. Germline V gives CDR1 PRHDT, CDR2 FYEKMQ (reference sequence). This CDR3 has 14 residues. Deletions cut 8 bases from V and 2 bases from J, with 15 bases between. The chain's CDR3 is CASPTSSTNYGYTF. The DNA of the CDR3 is TGTGCCAGCCCGACGAGCAGTACAAACTATGGCTACACCTTC.

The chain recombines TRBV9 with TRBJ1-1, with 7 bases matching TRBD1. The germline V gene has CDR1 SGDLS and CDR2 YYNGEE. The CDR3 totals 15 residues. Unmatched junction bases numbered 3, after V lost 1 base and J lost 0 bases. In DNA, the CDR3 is TGTGCCAGCAGCGTAATGGGACAGCTGAACACTGAAGCTTTCTTT. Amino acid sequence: CASSVMGQLNTEAFF.

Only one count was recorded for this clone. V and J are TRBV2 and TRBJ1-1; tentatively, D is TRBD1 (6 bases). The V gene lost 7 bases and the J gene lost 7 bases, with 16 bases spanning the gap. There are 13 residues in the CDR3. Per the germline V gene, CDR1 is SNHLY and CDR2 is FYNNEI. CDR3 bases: TGTGCCAGCAACGATCAGGGGCTGGGTGAAGCTTTCTTT. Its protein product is CASNDQGLGEAFF.

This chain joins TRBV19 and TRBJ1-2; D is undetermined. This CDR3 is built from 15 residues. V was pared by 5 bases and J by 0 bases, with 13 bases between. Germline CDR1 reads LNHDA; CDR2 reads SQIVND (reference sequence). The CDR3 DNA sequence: TGTGCCAGTAGTCACACGGGCTTAGCTAACTATGGCTACACCTTC. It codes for CASSHTGLANYGYTF.